This T cell receptor (beta chain) was identified during a study of somatic mutations in cytotoxic T cells in rheumatoid arthritis. As for the study in general: Flow sorting of some V beta antibody-stained T cells reached nearly 100% purity, with V beta1+ cells also TCRB-sequenced.

This clone was counted between two and nine times. The protocol was immunoSEQ multiplex PCR, while the TCRdb copy is restricted to in-frame clones and leaves out a portion. The data show 6,000 to 9,500 clones, 74% seen once. Looked up from germline, CDR1 is SQVTM and CDR2 is ANQGSEA. The CDR3 has 10 residues. The junction had 6 bases not matched to a gene; V was cut back by 7 bases and J by 11 bases. The receptor was derived from an adult with rheumatoid arthritis. This rearrangement joins TRBV29-1 to TRBJ1-1, with 8 nucleotides matching TRBD1. Sequenced sample: CD8+ T cells sorted from blood. This CDR3 reads CSGGQAAAFF. For the CDR3, the DNA is TGCAGCGGGGGACAGGCGGCCGCTTTCTTT.